The T cell receptor beta chain described here comes from a study of blood T cell repertoires in COVID-19. Study as a whole: Samples representing acute and convalescent COVID-19 were sourced from the United States, Italy and Spain. PBMCs, B-cell-depleted T cells, or T cells provided the cDNA or gDNA that made up the material.

Authors' analysis steps: Counts of nucleated cells, estimated from reference gene primer amplification, were obtained. The table came from immunoSEQ multiplex PCR; TCRdb's copy has only in-frame clones and leaves some out. V and J calls and clone size are as listed in that table; D and trimming were resolved from the DNA. The profile shows some 76,000 clones, roughly 89% of them singletons. This CDR3 spans 16 amino acids. CDR1 and CDR2 (germline): SGHNT, YYREEE (reference sequence). Trimming took off 0 bases at V and 9 bases at J, with 20 bases between the two ends. This clone was detected once. The chain has TRBV5-4 and TRBJ2-3; a possible D gene is TRBD2 (6 bases). This sequence was found in a man in his 60s with acute or convalescent COVID-19. The specimen was peripheral blood. The CDR3 sequence is CASSLAAAGTLNTQYF. The CDR3 DNA follows: TGTGCCAGCAGCTTGGCGGCAGCGGGCACGCTTAACACGCAGTATTTT.